These T cell receptor beta chains were read from a single sample in a study of blood T cell repertoires in COVID-19. The method was immunoSEQ multiplex PCR; TCRdb's version includes in-frame clones alone and lacks a portion of them. The data contain about 150,000 clones, more than 75% of them singletons. Sequenced: peripheral blood. The receptors were sampled from an older man with acute or convalescent COVID-19. Both conserved end residues are part of each CDR3. The order of the fields is CDR3 protein, CDR3 DNA, D gene, V gene, J gene, clone size. A D gene is named only where the DNA matches it firmly. Some rows have no size entry. The others give once, few or many, or a class for an expanded clone.

CDR3aa: CASSQSYGQDEAEAFF; CDR3nt: TGTGCCAGCAGCCAATCATACGGACAGGATGAGGCTGAAGCTTTCTTT; d_gene: TRBD1; v_gene: TRBV4-2; j_gene: TRBJ1-1; abundance: .
CDR3aa: CASNGQGMGEQYF; CDR3nt: TGTGCCAGCAACGGACAGGGGATGGGCGAGCAGTACTTC; d_gene: TRBD1; v_gene: TRBV2; j_gene: TRBJ2-7; abundance: once
CDR3aa: CASSQTGERQPQHF; CDR3nt: TGTGCCAGCAGCCAGACAGGGGAGAGGCAGCCCCAGCATTTT; d_gene: TRBD1; v_gene: TRBV28; j_gene: TRBJ1-5; abundance: .
CDR3aa: CASSTIGGGAHEQYF; CDR3nt: TGTGCCAGTAGTACCATCGGAGGGGGGGCCCACGAGCAGTACTTC; d_gene: .; v_gene: TRBV19; j_gene: TRBJ2-7; abundance: .
CDR3aa: CASSSGQGAPYEQYF; CDR3nt: TGTGCCAGCAGTTCCGGACAGGGGGCTCCCTACGAGCAGTACTTC; d_gene: TRBD1; v_gene: TRBV28; j_gene: TRBJ2-7; abundance: .
CDR3aa: CASGETPGNQPQHF; CDR3nt: TGTGCCAGTGGGGAGACGCCGGGCAATCAGCCCCAGCATTTT; d_gene: .; v_gene: TRBV19; j_gene: TRBJ1-5; abundance: .
CDR3aa: CASSLGDSLNSPLHF; CDR3nt: TGTGCCAGCAGCTTAGGGGACAGTTTAAATTCACCCCTCCACTTT; d_gene: TRBD1; v_gene: TRBV7-2; j_gene: TRBJ1-6; abundance: .
CDR3aa: CASSPTRDRGDTF; CDR3nt: TGTGCCAGCAGCCCAACCCGGGACAGGGGGGACACCTTC; d_gene: TRBD1; v_gene: TRBV12-3/TRBV12-4; j_gene: TRBJ1-2; abundance: once
CDR3aa: CASSPGSNQPQHF; CDR3nt: TGTGCCAGCAGCCCGGGGAGCAATCAGCCCCAGCATTTT; d_gene: .; v_gene: TRBV12-3/TRBV12-4; j_gene: TRBJ1-5; abundance: .
CDR3aa: CATTARTGILNEQYF; CDR3nt: TGTGCCACCACAGCCCGGACAGGGATCCTCAACGAGCAGTACTTC; d_gene: TRBD1; v_gene: TRBV19; j_gene: TRBJ2-7; abundance: .
CDR3aa: CASSSRGSGNQPQHF; CDR3nt: TGTGCCAGCAGCTCCCGAGGAAGCGGCAATCAGCCCCAGCATTTT; d_gene: .; v_gene: TRBV7-8; j_gene: TRBJ1-5; abundance: .
CDR3aa: CASSPTYGQGEQYF; CDR3nt: TGCGCCAGCAGCCCAACCTACGGACAAGGCGAGCAGTACTTC; d_gene: .; v_gene: TRBV5-1; j_gene: TRBJ2-7; abundance: .
CDR3aa: CASSVPSSSGVYNEQFF; CDR3nt: TGCGCCAGCAGCGTACCCTCCTCCTCGGGGGTTTACAATGAGCAGTTCTTC; d_gene: .; v_gene: TRBV5-1; j_gene: TRBJ2-1; abundance: .
CDR3aa: CASSLALAGARNEQFF; CDR3nt: TGTGCCAGCAGCTTGGCCCTAGCGGGGGCGAGAAATGAGCAGTTCTTC; d_gene: TRBD2; v_gene: TRBV5-8; j_gene: TRBJ2-1; abundance: .
CDR3aa: CASSIGRGGTDTQYF; CDR3nt: TGTGCCAGTAGTATAGGAAGGGGTGGCACAGATACGCAGTATTTT; d_gene: .; v_gene: TRBV19; j_gene: TRBJ2-3; abundance: .
CDR3aa: CAISDQPGQGKEGYTF; CDR3nt: TGTGCCATCAGTGACCAGCCGGGACAGGGAAAAGAGGGCTACACCTTC; d_gene: TRBD1; v_gene: TRBV10-3; j_gene: TRBJ1-2; abundance: once
CDR3aa: CASSFPTGTSGSYNSPLHF; CDR3nt: TGTGCCAGCAGCTTCCCGACAGGGACTTCAGGCTCCTATAATTCACCCCTCCACTTT; d_gene: TRBD1; v_gene: TRBV7-9; j_gene: TRBJ1-6; abundance: .
CDR3aa: CATETGGGQPQHF; CDR3nt: TGTGCCACTGAGACAGGGGGCGGCCAGCCCCAGCATTTT; d_gene: TRBD1; v_gene: TRBV6-5; j_gene: TRBJ1-5; abundance: .
CDR3aa: CASSFKAGGSYEQYF; CDR3nt: TGTGCCAGCAGTTTTAAAGCGGGGGGCTCCTACGAGCAGTACTTC; d_gene: TRBD2; v_gene: TRBV27; j_gene: TRBJ2-7; abundance: .
CDR3aa: CASGPGLATNEQFF; CDR3nt: TGTGCCAGCGGACCGGGACTAGCTACCAATGAGCAGTTCTTC; d_gene: TRBD2; v_gene: TRBV18; j_gene: TRBJ2-1; abundance: .
CDR3aa: CASSLLRGPNTGELFF; CDR3nt: TGTGCCAGCAGCTTATTGCGGGGACCGAACACCGGGGAGCTGTTTTTT; d_gene: .; v_gene: TRBV11-2; j_gene: TRBJ2-2; abundance: .
CDR3aa: CATSDFAQGKETQYF; CDR3nt: TGTGCCACCAGTGATTTTGCTCAGGGGAAAGAGACCCAGTACTTC; d_gene: .; v_gene: TRBV24-1; j_gene: TRBJ2-5; abundance: .
CDR3aa: CASSSLLAASSYNEQFF; CDR3nt: TGTGCCAGCAGTAGCCTCCTAGCTGCTAGCTCCTACAATGAGCAGTTCTTC; d_gene: .; v_gene: TRBV27; j_gene: TRBJ2-1; abundance: once
CDR3aa: CASSFLPDNEQFF; CDR3nt: TGTGCCAGCAGCTTCCTCCCCGACAATGAGCAGTTCTTC; d_gene: .; v_gene: TRBV11-2; j_gene: TRBJ2-1; abundance: .
CDR3aa: CASSREFETQYF; CDR3nt: TGTGCCAGCAGTCGGGAATTCGAAACCCAGTACTTC; d_gene: .; v_gene: TRBV3-1/TRBV3-2; j_gene: TRBJ2-5; abundance: .
CDR3aa: CAWSVGEGYTF; CDR3nt: TGTGCCTGGAGTGTAGGGGAAGGCTACACCTTC; d_gene: .; v_gene: TRBV30; j_gene: TRBJ1-2; abundance: .
CDR3aa: CASNTEGQTNYGYTF; CDR3nt: TGTGCCAGCAACACTGAGGGACAGACTAACTATGGCTACACCTTC; d_gene: TRBD1; v_gene: TRBV28; j_gene: TRBJ1-2; abundance: .
CDR3aa: CASSLGTGSNLGYGYTF; CDR3nt: TGCGCCAGCAGCTTGGGGACAGGGTCAAACTTGGGCTATGGCTACACCTTC; d_gene: TRBD1; v_gene: TRBV5-1; j_gene: TRBJ1-2; abundance: .
CDR3aa: CASSPPGGTEAFF; CDR3nt: TGTGCCAGCAGTCCCCCCGGTGGCACTGAAGCTTTCTTT; d_gene: .; v_gene: TRBV21-1; j_gene: TRBJ1-1; abundance: .
CDR3aa: CASRLAGGPTGELFF; CDR3nt: TGTGCCAGCAGACTAGCGGGGGGGCCCACCGGGGAGCTGTTTTTT; d_gene: TRBD2; v_gene: TRBV6-5; j_gene: TRBJ2-2; abundance: few
CDR3aa: CAISESRAGPGYTF; CDR3nt: TGTGCCATCAGTGAGTCGCGGGCGGGGCCGGGCTACACCTTC; d_gene: .; v_gene: TRBV10-3; j_gene: TRBJ1-2; abundance: .
CDR3aa: CASTPRDTAGGLFGYTF; CDR3nt: TGTGCCAGTACACCCCGGGACACCGCCGGCGGGTTGTTCGGCTACACCTTC; d_gene: .; v_gene: TRBV19; j_gene: TRBJ1-2; abundance: .
CDR3aa: CASSDLDRWDTEAFF; CDR3nt: TGTGCCAGCAGTGACCTTGACAGATGGGACACTGAAGCTTTCTTT; d_gene: .; v_gene: TRBV6-4; j_gene: TRBJ1-1; abundance: few
CDR3aa: CASRSSGGSYNEQFF; CDR3nt: TGTGCCAGCAGGTCTAGCGGGGGCTCCTACAATGAGCAGTTCTTC; d_gene: TRBD2; v_gene: TRBV3-1/TRBV3-2; j_gene: TRBJ2-1; abundance: .
CDR3aa: CASSPSREGTQYF; CDR3nt: TGTGCCAGCAGTCCATCCAGGGAAGGTACGCAGTATTTT; d_gene: .; v_gene: TRBV6-5; j_gene: TRBJ2-3; abundance: few
CDR3aa: CASTSGSAIAGNTIYF; CDR3nt: TGTGCCAGCACTTCGGGGTCGGCAATCGCTGGAAACACCATATATTTT; d_gene: .; v_gene: TRBV28; j_gene: TRBJ1-3; abundance: .
CDR3aa: CASSQELAGGYYEQYF; CDR3nt: TGTGCCAGCAGCCAAGAACTAGCGGGAGGGTACTACGAGCAGTACTTC; d_gene: TRBD2; v_gene: TRBV3-1/TRBV3-2; j_gene: TRBJ2-7; abundance: .
CDR3aa: CASSSGGRSLQYF; CDR3nt: TGTGCCAGCAGCAGCGGGGGCCGGTCCCTCCAGTACTTC; d_gene: TRBD2; v_gene: TRBV2; j_gene: TRBJ2-4; abundance: .
CDR3aa: CATHLAGVVNEQFF; CDR3nt: TGTGCCACCCACTTAGCGGGAGTCGTCAATGAGCAGTTCTTC; d_gene: TRBD2; v_gene: TRBV5-6; j_gene: TRBJ2-1; abundance: .
CDR3aa: CAISEFGGRNTEAFF; CDR3nt: TGTGCCATCAGTGAGTTTGGGGGCAGGAACACTGAAGCTTTCTTT; d_gene: .; v_gene: TRBV10-3; j_gene: TRBJ1-1; abundance: .
CDR3aa: CASSRRDSLSGTDTQYF; CDR3nt: TGTGCCAGCAGCCGACGGGACTCCCTATCCGGCACAGATACGCAGTATTTT; d_gene: .; v_gene: TRBV6-6; j_gene: TRBJ2-3; abundance: .